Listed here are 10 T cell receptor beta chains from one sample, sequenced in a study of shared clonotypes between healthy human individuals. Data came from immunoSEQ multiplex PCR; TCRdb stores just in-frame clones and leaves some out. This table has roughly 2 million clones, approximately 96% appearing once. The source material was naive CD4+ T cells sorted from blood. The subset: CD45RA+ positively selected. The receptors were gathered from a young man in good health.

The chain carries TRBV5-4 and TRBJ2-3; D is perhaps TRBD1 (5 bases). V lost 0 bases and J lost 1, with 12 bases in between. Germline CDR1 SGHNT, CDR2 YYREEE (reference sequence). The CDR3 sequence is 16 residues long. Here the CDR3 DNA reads TGTGCCAGCAGCTTGGGGGCTGACAGAGGCACAGATACGCAGTATTTT. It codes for CASSLGADRGTDTQYF.

The CDR3 loop reads CASSQERSARPNNEQFF. CDR3 sequence (DNA): TGCGCCAGCAGCCAAGAACGTAGTGCTAGGCCAAACAATGAGCAGTTCTTC. The V gene is TRBV4-1, the J gene TRBJ2-1, with D unresolved. The CDR3 runs 17 residues. Trimming removed 0 bases at V and 5 bases at J, with 17 bases between. Germline CDR1 is MGHRA and CDR2 is YSYEKL.

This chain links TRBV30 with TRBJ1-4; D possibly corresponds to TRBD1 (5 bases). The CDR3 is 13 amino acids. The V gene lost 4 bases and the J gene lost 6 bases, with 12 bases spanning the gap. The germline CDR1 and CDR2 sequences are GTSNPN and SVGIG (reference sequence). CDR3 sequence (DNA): TGTGCCTGGACGCGGGGGAAAGATGAAAAACTGTTTTTT. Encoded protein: CAWTRGKDEKLFF.

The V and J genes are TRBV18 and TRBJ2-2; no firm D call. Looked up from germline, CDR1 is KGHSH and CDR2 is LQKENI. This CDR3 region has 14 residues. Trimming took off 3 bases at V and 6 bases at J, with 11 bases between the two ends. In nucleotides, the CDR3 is TGTGCCAGCTCACCGGCAGAGTCTGCCGGGGAGCTGTTTTTT. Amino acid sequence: CASSPAESAGELFF. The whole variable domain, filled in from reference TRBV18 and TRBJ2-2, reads NAGVMQNPRHLVRRRGQEARLRCSPMKGHSHVYWYRQLPEEGLKFMVYLQKENIIDESGMPKERFSAEFPKEGPSILRIQQVVRGDSAAYFCASSPAESAGELFFGEGSRLTVL.

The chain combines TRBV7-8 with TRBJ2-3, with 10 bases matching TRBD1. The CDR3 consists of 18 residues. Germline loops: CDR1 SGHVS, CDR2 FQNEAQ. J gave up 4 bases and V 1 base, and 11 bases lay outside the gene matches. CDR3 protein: CASSLVNPGQGRADTQYF. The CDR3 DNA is TGTGCCAGCAGCTTAGTAAATCCGGGACAGGGGAGAGCAGATACGCAGTATTTT.

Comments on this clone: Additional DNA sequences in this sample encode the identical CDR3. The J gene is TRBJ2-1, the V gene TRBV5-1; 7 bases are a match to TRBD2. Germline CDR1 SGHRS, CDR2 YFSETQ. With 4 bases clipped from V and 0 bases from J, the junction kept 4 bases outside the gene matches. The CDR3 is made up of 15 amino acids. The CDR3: CASSAGLSSYNEQFF. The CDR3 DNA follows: TGCGCCAGCAGCGCGGGACTAAGCTCCTACAATGAGCAGTTCTTC.

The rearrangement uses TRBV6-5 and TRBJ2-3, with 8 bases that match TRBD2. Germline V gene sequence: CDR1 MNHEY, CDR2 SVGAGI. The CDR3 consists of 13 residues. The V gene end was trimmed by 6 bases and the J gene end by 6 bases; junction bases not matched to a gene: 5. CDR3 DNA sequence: TGTGCCAGCAGGCGGGGGGCCCCCGATACGCAGTATTTT. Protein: CASRRGAPDTQYF.

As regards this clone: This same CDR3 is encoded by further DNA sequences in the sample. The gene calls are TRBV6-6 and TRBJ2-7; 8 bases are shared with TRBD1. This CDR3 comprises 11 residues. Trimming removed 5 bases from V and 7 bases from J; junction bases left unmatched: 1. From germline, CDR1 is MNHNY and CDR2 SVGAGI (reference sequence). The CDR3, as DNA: TGTGCCAGCAGTGGACAGGGAGAGCAGTACTTC. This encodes CASSGQGEQYF.

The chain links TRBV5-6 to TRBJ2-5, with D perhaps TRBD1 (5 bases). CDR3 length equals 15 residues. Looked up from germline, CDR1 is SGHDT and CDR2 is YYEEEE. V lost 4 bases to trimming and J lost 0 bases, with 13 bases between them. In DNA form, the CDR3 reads TGTGCCAGCAGCCAGAAACAGGCGTACCAAGAGACCCAGTACTTC. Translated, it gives CASSQKQAYQETQYF.

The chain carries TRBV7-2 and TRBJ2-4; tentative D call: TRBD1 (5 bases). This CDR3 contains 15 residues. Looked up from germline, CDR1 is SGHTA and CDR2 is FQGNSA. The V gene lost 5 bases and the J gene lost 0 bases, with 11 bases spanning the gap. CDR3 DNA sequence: TGTGCCAGCAGCCGAGACAGACTAGCCAAAAACATTCAGTACTTC. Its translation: CASSRDRLAKNIQYF.